A single sample is the source of the 8 T cell receptor beta chains below, sequenced in a study of T cell responses to AZD1222 COVID-19 vaccine. Repertoires were generated with immunoSEQ multiplex PCR, while TCRdb's copy carries only in-frame clones and drops some. The sample contains roughly 67,000 clones, 88% of which appear only once. Material: peripheral blood, obtained on day 0 of AZD1222 vaccination. These receptors came from an adult in good health.

This clone was seen a few times. The chain couples TRBV7-3 to TRBJ1-3, with D possibly being TRBD1 (5 bases). Deletions cut 5 bases from V and 0 bases from J, with 14 bases between. CDR1 is SGHTA and CDR2 is FQGTGA in the germline V gene. The CDR3 sequence is 16 residues long. The CDR3: CASSPTPGHSGNTIYF. CDR3 coding DNA: TGTGCCAGCAGCCCCACCCCCGGACACTCTGGAAACACCATATATTTT. The variable domain in full, with the rest retrieved from reference TRBV7-3 and TRBJ1-3, is GAGVSQTPSNKVTEKGKYVELRCDPISGHTALYWYRQSLGQGPEFLIYFQGTGAADDSGLPNDRFFAVRPEGSVSTLKIQRTERGDSAVYLCASSPTPGHSGNTIYFGEGSWLTVV.

J is TRBJ2-5 and V is TRBV20-1; no firm D call. The germline gives CDR1 DFQATT, CDR2 SNEGSKA (reference sequence). Trimming stripped 3 bases from V and 2 bases from J, with 7 bases between. This CDR3 comprises 12 residues. For the CDR3, the DNA is TGCAGTGCTAGTGGTCGACAAGAGACCCAGTACTTC. Encoded protein: CSASGRQETQYF.

The rearrangement joins TRBV19 to TRBJ1-1, with D unclear. Trimming cost V 0 bases and J 3 bases, with 5 bases left between them. The CDR3 length is 13 residues. The germline gives CDR1 LNHDA, CDR2 SQIVND (reference sequence). The CDR3 sequence: CASSIDRYTEAFF. The CDR3 coding sequence is TGTGCCAGTAGTATAGATCGGTACACTGAAGCTTTCTTT. The full variable domain, in which reference TRBV19 and TRBJ1-1 provide the parts outside the CDR3, is DGGITQSPKYLFRKEGQNVTLSCEQNLNHDAMYWYRQDPGQGLRLIYYSQIVNDFQKGDIAEGYSVSREKKESFPLTVTSAQKNPTAFYLCASSIDRYTEAFFGQGTRLTVV.

The chain links TRBV21-1 to TRBJ1-2. TRBV21-1 counts as a pseudogene. The length of the CDR3 is 15 residues. CDR3 coding DNA: TGTGCCAGCAGCCTCCCCGGGGTAGCTAACTATGGCTACACCTTC. It encodes CASSLPGVANYGYTF.

The gene calls are TRBV7-9 and TRBJ2-7; TRBD1 might be the D (6 bases). The CDR3 sequence is 13 residues long. Trimming left V 4 bases short and J 2 bases short, with 9 bases between. The germline gives CDR1 SEHNR, CDR2 FQNEAQ (reference sequence). The CDR3 DNA reads as TGTGCCAGCAGCTCACAGGGTGCCTACGAGCAGTACTTC. Residues: CASSSQGAYEQYF.

The V call is TRBV9, the J call TRBJ1-2; the D gene is possibly TRBD1 (6 bases). The CDR3 is 15 amino acids. Germline loops: CDR1 SGDLS, CDR2 YYNGEE. The V end lost 3 bases, the J end lost 0 bases, and 12 bases lay between the germline ends. CDR3 sequence reads: CASSDTGKANYGYTF. CDR3 coding DNA: TGTGCCAGCAGCGACACAGGGAAAGCTAACTATGGCTACACCTTC.

V gene TRBV27 combines with J gene TRBJ1-6; D is undetermined. Germline CDR1 MNHEY, CDR2 SMNVEV (reference sequence). The CDR3 runs to 14 residues. Trimming left V 4 bases short and J 5 bases short, with 9 bases between. This chain's CDR3 is CASSSEPNNSPLHF. The CDR3 DNA reads as TGTGCCAGCAGTTCCGAGCCCAATAATTCACCCCTCCACTTT.

This clone was counted once. The chain is built from TRBV28 and TRBJ1-5, with unresolved D. V was trimmed by 1 base and J by 6 bases, leaving 10 bases between them. The CDR3 is 14 residues long. Per the germline V gene, CDR1 is MDHEN and CDR2 is SYDVKM. The CDR3, as DNA: TGTGCCAGCAGTTTATCTCCCGAAGGTCAGCCCCAGCATTTT. This encodes CASSLSPEGQPQHF.